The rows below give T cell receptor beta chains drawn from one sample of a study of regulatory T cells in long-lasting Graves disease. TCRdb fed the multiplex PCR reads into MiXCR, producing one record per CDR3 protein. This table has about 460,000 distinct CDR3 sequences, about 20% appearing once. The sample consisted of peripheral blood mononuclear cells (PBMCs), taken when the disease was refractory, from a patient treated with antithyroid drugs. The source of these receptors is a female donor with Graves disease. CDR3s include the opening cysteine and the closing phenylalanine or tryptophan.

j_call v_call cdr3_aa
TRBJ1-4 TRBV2 CASSEVAEKLFF
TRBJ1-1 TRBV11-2 CASSFTGGAGGTEAFF
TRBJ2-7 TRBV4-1 CASSQDGRSYEQYF
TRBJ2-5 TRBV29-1 CSVRRQAQGETQYF
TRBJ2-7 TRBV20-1 CSASIRGWYEQYF
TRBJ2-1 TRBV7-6 CASSALGTGNEQFF
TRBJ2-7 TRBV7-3 CASRRGPGDEQYF
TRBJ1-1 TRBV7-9 CASSWGGEGTEAFF
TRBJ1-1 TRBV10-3 CAISDRATEAFF
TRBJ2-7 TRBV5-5 CASSTSEQGYEQYF
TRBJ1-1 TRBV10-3 CAIHQGQGAGNTEAFF
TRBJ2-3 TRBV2 CASSPLTGLDTQYF
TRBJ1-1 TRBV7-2 CASSPFLAGAGTEAFF
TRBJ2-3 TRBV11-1 CASSPLERGGGDTQYF
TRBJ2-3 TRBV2 CASSAYVGLDTQYF
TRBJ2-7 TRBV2 CASTDPTRMQSRGEQYF
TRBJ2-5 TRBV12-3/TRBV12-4 CASSPTTGARETQYF
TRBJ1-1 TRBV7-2 CASSVRDTTEAFF
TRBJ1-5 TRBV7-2 CASSLGVRGQPQHF
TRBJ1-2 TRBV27 CASGDRVEGGYTF
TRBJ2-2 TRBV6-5 CASSYRQTTGELFF
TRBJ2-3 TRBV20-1 CSARAGTATPTDTQYF
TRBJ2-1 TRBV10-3 CAISVDLGGGNGNEQFF
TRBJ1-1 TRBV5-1 CASGPLDRNTEAFF
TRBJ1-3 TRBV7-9 CASSASTHGGNTIYF
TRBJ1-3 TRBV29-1 CSVLSGSTSGNTIYF
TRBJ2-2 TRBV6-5 CASSFPLQGAGGELFF
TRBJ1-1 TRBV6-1 CASTDRGSGTEAFF
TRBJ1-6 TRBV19 CASTPIQMRGVYNSPLHF
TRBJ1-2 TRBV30 CAWSVQIGAVGYTF
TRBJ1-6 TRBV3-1 CATKGRILNSPLHF
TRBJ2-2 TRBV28 CASRGPAGELFF
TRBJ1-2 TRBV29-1 CSVEFPGKNGYTF
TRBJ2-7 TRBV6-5 CASSYARGQGATYEQYF
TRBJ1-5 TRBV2 CASSEGLGKSQPQHF
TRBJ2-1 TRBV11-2 CASSLEGGASVEQFF
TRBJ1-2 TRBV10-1 CASPTGTVYGYTF
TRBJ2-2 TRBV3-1 CASSPTGSGELFF
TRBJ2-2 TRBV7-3 CASSNDISGDTGELFF
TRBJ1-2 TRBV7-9 CASSFLSTANYGYTF
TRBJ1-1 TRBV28 CASSQRKTGMNTEAFF
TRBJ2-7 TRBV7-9 CASSFKSEQYF
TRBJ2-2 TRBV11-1 CASSFRRLPVGTGELFF
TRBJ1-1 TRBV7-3 CASSNRGWTEAFF
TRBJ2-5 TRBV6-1 CASSGGRETQYF